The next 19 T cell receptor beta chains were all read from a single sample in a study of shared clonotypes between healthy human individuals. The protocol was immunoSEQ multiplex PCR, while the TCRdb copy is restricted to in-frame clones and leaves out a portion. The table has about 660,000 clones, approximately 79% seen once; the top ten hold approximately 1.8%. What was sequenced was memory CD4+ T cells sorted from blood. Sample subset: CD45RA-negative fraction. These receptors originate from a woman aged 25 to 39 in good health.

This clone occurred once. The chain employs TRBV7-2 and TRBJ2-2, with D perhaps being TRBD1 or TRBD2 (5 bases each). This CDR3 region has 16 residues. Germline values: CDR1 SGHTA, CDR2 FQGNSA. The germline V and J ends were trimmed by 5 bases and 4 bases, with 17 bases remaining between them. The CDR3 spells CASSKTGTRSTGELFF. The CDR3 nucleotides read TGTGCCAGCAGCAAAACCGGGACCCGATCCACCGGGGAGCTGTTTTTT.

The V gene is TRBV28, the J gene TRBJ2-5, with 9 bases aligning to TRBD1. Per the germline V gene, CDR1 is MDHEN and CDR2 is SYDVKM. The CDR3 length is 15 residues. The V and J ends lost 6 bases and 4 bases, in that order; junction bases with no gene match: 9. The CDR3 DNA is TGTGCCAGCAGCCGTACAGGGGGCGCGTTAGAGACCCAGTACTTC. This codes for CASSRTGGALETQYF.

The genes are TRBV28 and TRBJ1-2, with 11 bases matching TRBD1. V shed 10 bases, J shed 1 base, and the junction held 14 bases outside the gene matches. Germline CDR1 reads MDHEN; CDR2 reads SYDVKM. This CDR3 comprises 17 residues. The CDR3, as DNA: TGTGCCACCCCACTAGGGACAGGGGGAGGTGGTAACTATGGCTACACCTTC. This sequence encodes CATPLGTGGGGNYGYTF.

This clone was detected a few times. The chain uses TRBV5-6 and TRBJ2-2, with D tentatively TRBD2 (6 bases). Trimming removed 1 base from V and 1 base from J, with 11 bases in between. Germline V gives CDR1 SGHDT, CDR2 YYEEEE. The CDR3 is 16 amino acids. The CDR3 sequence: CASSLIGGGNTGELFF. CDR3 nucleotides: TGTGCCAGCAGCTTGATTGGGGGAGGGAACACCGGGGAGCTGTTTTTT.

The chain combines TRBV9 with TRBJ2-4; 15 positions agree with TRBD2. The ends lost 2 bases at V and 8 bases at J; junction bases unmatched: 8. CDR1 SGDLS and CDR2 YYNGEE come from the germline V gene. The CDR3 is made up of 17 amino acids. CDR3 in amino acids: CASSVGLAGGGMDIQYF. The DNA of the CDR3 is TGTGCCAGCAGCGTCGGACTAGCGGGAGGGGGGATGGACATTCAGTACTTC.

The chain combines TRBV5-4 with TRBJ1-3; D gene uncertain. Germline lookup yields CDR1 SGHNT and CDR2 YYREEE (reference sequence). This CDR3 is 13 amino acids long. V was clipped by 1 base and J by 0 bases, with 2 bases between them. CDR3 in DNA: TGTGCCAGCAGCTTGAGCTCTGGAAACACCATATATTTT. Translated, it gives CASSLSSGNTIYF.

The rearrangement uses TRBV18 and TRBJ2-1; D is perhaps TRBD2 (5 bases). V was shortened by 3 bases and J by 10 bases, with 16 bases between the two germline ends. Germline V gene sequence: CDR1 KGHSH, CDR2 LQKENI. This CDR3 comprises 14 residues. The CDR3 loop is CASSPRRAPQEQFF. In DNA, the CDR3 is TGTGCCAGCTCACCGAGGCGGGCTCCCCAAGAGCAGTTCTTC. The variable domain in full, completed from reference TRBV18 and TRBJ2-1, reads NAGVMQNPRHLVRRRGQEARLRCSPMKGHSHVYWYRQLPEEGLKFMVYLQKENIIDESGMPKERFSAEFPKEGPSILRIQQVVRGDSAAYFCASSPRRAPQEQFFGPGTRLTVL.

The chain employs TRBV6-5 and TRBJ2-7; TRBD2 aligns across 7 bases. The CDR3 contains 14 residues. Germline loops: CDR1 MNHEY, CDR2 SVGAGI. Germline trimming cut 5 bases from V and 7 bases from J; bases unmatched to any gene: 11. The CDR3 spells CASSPLADLREQYF. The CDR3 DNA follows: TGTGCCAGCAGTCCCCTAGCGGACCTACGGGAGCAGTACTTC.

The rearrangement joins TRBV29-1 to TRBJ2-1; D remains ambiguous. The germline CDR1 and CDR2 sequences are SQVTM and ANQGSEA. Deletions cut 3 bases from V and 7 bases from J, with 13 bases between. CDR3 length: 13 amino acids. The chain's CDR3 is CSVDEQLDNEQFF. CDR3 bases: TGCAGCGTTGATGAACAACTGGATAATGAGCAGTTCTTC.

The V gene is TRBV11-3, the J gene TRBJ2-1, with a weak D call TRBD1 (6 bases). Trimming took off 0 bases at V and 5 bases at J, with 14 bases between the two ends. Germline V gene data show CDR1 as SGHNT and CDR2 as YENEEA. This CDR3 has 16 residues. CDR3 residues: CASSLDSRAGDNEQFF. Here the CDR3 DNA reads TGTGCCAGCAGCTTAGACTCCAGGGCAGGGGACAATGAGCAGTTCTTC.

CDR3 region: CASSQDRAYEQYF. CDR3 nucleotide sequence: TGCGCCAGCAGCCAAGATAGAGCCTACGAGCAGTACTTC. V usage is TRBV4-1 and J usage is TRBJ2-7; D gene ambiguous. Trimming left V 0 bases short and J 2 bases short, with 5 bases between. The CDR3 runs to 13 residues. Germline CDR1 and CDR2: MGHRA and YSYEKL.

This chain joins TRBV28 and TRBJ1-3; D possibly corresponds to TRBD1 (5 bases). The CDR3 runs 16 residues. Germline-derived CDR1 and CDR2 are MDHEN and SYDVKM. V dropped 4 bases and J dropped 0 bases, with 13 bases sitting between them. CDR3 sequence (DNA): TGTGCCAGCAGTTCACCACAGGCCGCCTCTGGAAACACCATATATTTT. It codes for CASSSPQAASGNTIYF.

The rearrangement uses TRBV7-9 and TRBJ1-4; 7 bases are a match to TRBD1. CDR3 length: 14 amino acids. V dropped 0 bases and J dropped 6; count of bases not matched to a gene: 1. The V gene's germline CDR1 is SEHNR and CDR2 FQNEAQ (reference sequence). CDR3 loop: CASSLAGGDEKLFF. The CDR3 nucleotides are TGTGCCAGCAGCTTAGCAGGGGGCGATGAAAAACTGTTTTTT. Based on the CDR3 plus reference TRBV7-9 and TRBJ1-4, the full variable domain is DTGVSQNPRHKITKRGQNVTFRCDPISEHNRLYWYRQTLGQGPEFLTYFQNEAQLEKSRLLSDRFSAERPKGSFSTLEIQRTEQGDSAMYLCASSLAGGDEKLFFGSGTQLSVL.

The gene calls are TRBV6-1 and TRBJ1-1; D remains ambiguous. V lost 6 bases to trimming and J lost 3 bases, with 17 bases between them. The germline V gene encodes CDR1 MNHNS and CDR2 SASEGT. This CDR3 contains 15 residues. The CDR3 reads CASRGLGPKDTEAFF. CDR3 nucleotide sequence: TGTGCCAGCAGAGGCTTAGGGCCCAAGGACACTGAAGCTTTCTTT.

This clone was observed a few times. This CDR3 is CAIERQGGTQYF. The CDR3 region has the DNA TGTGCCATCGAAAGACAGGGTGGGACCCAGTACTTC. The rearrangement links TRBV2 to TRBJ2-5; 7 nucleotides line up with TRBD1. CDR3 length equals 12 residues. Germline V CDR1 and CDR2: SNHLY, FYNNEI. With V trimmed by 10 bases and J by 7 bases, 9 bases remained unmatched.

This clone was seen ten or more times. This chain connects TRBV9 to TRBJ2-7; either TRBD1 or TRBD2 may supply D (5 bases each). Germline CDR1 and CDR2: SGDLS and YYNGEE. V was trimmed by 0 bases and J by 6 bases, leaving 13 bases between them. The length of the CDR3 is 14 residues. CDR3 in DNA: TGTGCCAGCAGCGTAGACCAGGGAGAAACCGAGCAGTACTTC. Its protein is CASSVDQGETEQYF.

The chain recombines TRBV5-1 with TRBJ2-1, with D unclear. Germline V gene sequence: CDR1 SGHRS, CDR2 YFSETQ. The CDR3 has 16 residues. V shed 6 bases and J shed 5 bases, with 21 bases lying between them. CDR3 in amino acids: CASTVSPGPMDNEQFF. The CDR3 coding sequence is TGCGCCAGCACTGTAAGCCCGGGCCCCATGGACAATGAGCAGTTCTTC.

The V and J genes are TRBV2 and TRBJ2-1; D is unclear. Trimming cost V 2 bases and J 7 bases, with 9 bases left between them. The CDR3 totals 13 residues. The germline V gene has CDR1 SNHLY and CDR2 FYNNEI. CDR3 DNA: TGTGCCAGCAGTGAAAGATGGTTGAATGAGCAGTTCTTC. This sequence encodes CASSERWLNEQFF.

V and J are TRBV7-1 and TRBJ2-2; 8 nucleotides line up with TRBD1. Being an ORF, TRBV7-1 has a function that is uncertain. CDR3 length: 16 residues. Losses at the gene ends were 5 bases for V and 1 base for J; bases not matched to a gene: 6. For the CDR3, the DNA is TGTGCCAGCAGCCCGGGCGGACAGGGGAACACCGGGGAGCTGTTTTTT. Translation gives CASSPGGQGNTGELFF.